Many counts were recorded for the clone carrying this T cell receptor beta chain. Antigen specificity is unknown. This sample was included in a study of CD8 T cells in ankylosing spondylitis. The V and J ends lost 3 bases and 8 bases, in that order; junction bases with no gene match: 4. The CDR3 is 12 amino acids. Germline CDR1 SGDLS, CDR2 YYNGEE. Findings and caveats of the study: Disease-linked clones were CD8+ and relatively rare in peripheral blood. Certain motif variants had earlier appeared in reactive arthritis synovial fluid and blood.

TCRdb used MiXCR to reprocess the 5' RACE reads, holding one entry per CDR3 protein. The profile shows more than 150,000 distinct CDR3 sequences, about 20% of them singletons. This TCR was recovered from a male donor aged 5 to 29 with ankylosing spondylitis or in good health (not recorded which). Input material: blood, either unsorted or a sorted T cell fraction (not recorded which). This chain joins TRBV9 and TRBJ1-2; TRBD1 aligns across 7 bases. The CDR3 loop is CASSAGGGGYTF. The CDR3 DNA sequence: TGTGCCAGCAGCGCAGGGGGGGGCGGCTACACCTTC.